The clone carrying this T cell receptor beta chain was counted between two and nine times. The entry originates in a study of blood T cells in healthy people across ages. Study at large: Template-switching capture recovered about one barcoded beta molecule per two T cells.

Germline loops: CDR1 DFQATT, CDR2 SNEGSKA (reference sequence). CDR3 length: 14 amino acids. V lost 6 bases to trimming and J lost 4 bases; unmatched junction nucleotides: 7. PCR was performed a second time for about 7 to 12 cycles using a sample-barcoded 5' primer and a J-beta primer mix. MiXCR, run by TCRdb on the 5' RACE reads, gives a single entry per CDR3 protein. The table records roughly 1,500,000 distinct CDR3 sequences, about 31% of them present only once. The chain has TRBV20-1 and TRBJ2-1; 9 nucleotides line up with TRBD2. The TCR was taken from a woman in her twenties or thirties in good health. Specimen: blood. The CDR3 DNA is TGCAGTGCGAGAATAGCGGGAGTTTACAATGAGCAGTTCTTC. This encodes CSARIAGVYNEQFF.